This is a list of T cell receptor beta chains from one sample in a study of CD8+CD57+ T cells in acquired aplastic anemia. TCRdb ran MiXCR on the reads and lists one entry per CDR3 protein. The sample gives approximately 80,000 distinct CDR3 sequences, around 70% of which show up once; 70% to 90% is in the top ten. The material sequenced was sorted CD4+, CD8+, or CD8+CD57+ T cells (not recorded which) from PBMCs. The origin of the receptors is a human donor with aplastic anemia. CDR3s include the opening cysteine and the closing phenylalanine or tryptophan.

v_call cdr3_aa
TRBV20-1 CSASPLLAGVREQFF
TRBV19 CASSIAAGVQQFF
TRBV11-2 CASSLDRRAYTEAFF
TRBV4-1 CASSQERTESYEQYF
TRBV20-1 CSASRTSGRSPIFYEQYF
TRBV6-5 CASSYPPGTGRDEQYF
TRBV29-1 CSVVAGGNEQFF
TRBV7-8 CASSSPPGEQYF
TRBV5-4 CASRKDRSGVDQETQYF
TRBV10-1 CASSESRSGTDTQYF
TRBV20-1 CSARDRVTDTQYF
TRBV11-2 CASNTRGGLGANVLTF
TRBV7-9 CASSLAGQGNYGYTF
TRBV19 CASSEQGSHTEAFF
TRBV10-3 CAISGTSPTDTQYF
TRBV2 CASSEFSGSENEQFF
TRBV5-4 CASSPVGSTDTQYF
TRBV7-9 CASSPRGIKLFF
TRBV7-2 CASSLGGRATGELFF
TRBV7-9 CASSLDGNTIYF
TRBV7-6 CASSFQVAETQYF
TRBV20-1 CSARKSPGLAPYEQYF
TRBV5-6 CASSHRRVQETQHF
TRBV29-1 CSVRIGNTIYF
TRBV5-1 CASGQGNTEAFF
TRBV20-1 CSAWDSLSYNEQFF
TRBV20-1 CSASNGNTIYF
TRBV20-1 CSAAPGAGYNQPQHF
TRBV7-6 CASRKGAGETQYF
TRBV7-6 CASSRREGNEQYF
TRBV20-1 CSASGEACEQYF